Sequencing of this T cell receptor beta chain was carried out in a study of blood T cell repertoires in COVID-19. Turning to the study itself: Samples representing acute and convalescent COVID-19 were sourced from the United States, Italy and Spain. PBMCs, B-cell-depleted T cells, or T cells provided the cDNA or gDNA that made up the material.

Trimming removed 3 bases from V and 14 bases from J; junction bases left unmatched: 3. This CDR3 has 11 residues. Germline CDR1 and CDR2: MGHRA and YSYEKL. Per the original methods: Estimates of nucleated cell counts were drawn from the amplification of reference gene primers. The table came from immunoSEQ multiplex PCR; TCRdb's copy has only in-frame clones and leaves some out. The V and J calls and the clone size are those of that table, but D and trimming were determined from the DNA. The sample holds about 180,000 clones, 65% to 90% seen once. Specimen: peripheral blood. The chain combines TRBV4-1 with TRBJ2-3, with 9 bases lining up with TRBD1. This clonotype was obtained from a man aged 50 to 60 with active or convalescent COVID-19. This chain's CDR3 is CASSQGQGRYF. The CDR3, as DNA: TGCGCCAGCAGCCAGGGACAGGGTCGGTATTTT.